This TCR beta chain was recovered during a study of blood T cell repertoires in COVID-19. Profiled with immunoSEQ multiplex PCR; TCRdb holds only in-frame clones, not every one. The table has roughly 250,000 clones, around nine tenths seen once. Clinical history as reported by participants underpinned cohort assignment. Sequenced sample: PBMCs or T cells enriched from blood (not recorded which). The TCR was taken from a woman between 45 and 60 years old who had recovered from COVID-19.

In DNA form, the CDR3 reads TGTGCCAGCAGCCAGACTAGCGGGAGGGGCTGGCAGTTCTTC. Amino acid sequence: CASSQTSGRGWQFF. The chain couples TRBV28 to TRBJ2-1; 14 bases fit TRBD2. CDR3 length: 14 amino acids. J gave up 12 bases and V 6 bases, and 7 bases lay outside the gene matches. From germline, CDR1 is MDHEN and CDR2 SYDVKM. Filled out from reference TRBV28 and TRBJ2-1, the complete variable domain reads DVKVTQSSRYLVKRTGEKVFLECVQDMDHENMFWYRQDPGLGLRLIYFSYDVKMKEKGDIPEGYSVSREKKERFSLILESASTNQTSMYLCASSQTSGRGWQFFGPGTRLTVL.